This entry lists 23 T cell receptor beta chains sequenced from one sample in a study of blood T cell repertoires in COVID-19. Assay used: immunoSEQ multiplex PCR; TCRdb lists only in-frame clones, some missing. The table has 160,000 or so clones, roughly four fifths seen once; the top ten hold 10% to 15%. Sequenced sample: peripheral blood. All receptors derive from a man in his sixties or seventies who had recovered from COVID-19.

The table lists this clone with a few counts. CDR3 in amino acids: CASSGPEAFF. The CDR3 DNA reads as TGTGCCAGCAGCGGCCCGGAAGCTTTCTTT. The chain links TRBV7-8 to TRBJ1-1; the D is unclear. The CDR3 consists of 10 residues. The V end was cut by 5 bases, the J end by 8 bases, with 6 bases between. Germline V gene sequence: CDR1 SGHVS, CDR2 FQNEAQ.

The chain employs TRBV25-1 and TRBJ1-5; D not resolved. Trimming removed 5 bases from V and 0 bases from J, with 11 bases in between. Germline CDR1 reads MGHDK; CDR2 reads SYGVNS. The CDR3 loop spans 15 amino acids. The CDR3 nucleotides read TGTGCCAGCAGTTCAAACGGTAATAGCAATCAGCCCCAGCATTTT. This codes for CASSSNGNSNQPQHF.

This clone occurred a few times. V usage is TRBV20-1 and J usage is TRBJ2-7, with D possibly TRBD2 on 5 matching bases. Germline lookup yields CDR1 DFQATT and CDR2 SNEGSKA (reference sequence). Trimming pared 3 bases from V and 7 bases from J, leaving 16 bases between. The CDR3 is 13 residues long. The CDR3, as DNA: TGCAGTGCTAGTCGGCCGCACGGAGGTGAGCAGTACTTC. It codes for CSASRPHGGEQYF.

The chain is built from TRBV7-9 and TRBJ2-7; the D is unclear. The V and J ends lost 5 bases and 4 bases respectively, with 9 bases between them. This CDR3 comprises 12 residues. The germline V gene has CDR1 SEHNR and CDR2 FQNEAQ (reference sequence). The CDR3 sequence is CASSIAGYEQYF. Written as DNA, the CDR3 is TGTGCCAGCAGCATTGCAGGTTACGAGCAGTACTTC.

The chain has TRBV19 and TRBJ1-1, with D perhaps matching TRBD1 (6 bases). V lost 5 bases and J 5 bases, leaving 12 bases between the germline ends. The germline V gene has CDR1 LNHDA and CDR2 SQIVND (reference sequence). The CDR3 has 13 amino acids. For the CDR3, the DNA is TGTGCCAGTAGTCGGGACAAGCAGACTGAAGCTTTCTTT. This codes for CASSRDKQTEAFF. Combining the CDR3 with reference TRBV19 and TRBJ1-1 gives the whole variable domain DGGITQSPKYLFRKEGQNVTLSCEQNLNHDAMYWYRQDPGQGLRLIYYSQIVNDFQKGDIAEGYSVSREKKESFPLTVTSAQKNPTAFYLCASSRDKQTEAFFGQGTRLTVV.

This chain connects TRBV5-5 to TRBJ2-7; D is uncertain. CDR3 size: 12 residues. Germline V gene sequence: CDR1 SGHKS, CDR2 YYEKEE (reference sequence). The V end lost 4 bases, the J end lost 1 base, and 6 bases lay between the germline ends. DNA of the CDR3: TGTGCCAGCAGCCCTATATCCTACGAGCAGTACTTC. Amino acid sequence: CASSPISYEQYF.

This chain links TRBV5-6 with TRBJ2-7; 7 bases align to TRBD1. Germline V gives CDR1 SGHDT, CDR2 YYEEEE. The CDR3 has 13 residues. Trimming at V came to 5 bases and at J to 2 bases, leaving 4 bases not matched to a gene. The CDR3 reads CASRSGTAYEQYF. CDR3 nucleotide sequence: TGTGCCAGCAGGTCCGGGACAGCCTACGAGCAGTACTTC. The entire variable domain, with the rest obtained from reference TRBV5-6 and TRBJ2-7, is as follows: DAGVTQSPTHLIKTRGQQVTLRCSPKSGHDTVSWYQQALGQGPQFIFQYYEEEERQRGNFPDRFSGHQFPNYSSELNVNALLLGDSALYLCASRSGTAYEQYFGPGTRLTVT.

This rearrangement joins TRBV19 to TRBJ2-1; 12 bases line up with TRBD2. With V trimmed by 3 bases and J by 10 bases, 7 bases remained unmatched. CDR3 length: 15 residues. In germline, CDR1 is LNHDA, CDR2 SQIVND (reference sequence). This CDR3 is CASSISSGRVREQFF. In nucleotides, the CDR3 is TGTGCCAGTAGTATTTCTAGCGGGAGGGTCCGCGAGCAGTTCTTC.

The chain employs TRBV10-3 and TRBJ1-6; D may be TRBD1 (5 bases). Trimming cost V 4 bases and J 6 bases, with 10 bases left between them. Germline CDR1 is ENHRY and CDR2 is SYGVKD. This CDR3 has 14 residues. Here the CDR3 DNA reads TGTGCCATCAGTGGGGGGGGTTCTAATTCACCCCTCCACTTT. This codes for CAISGGGSNSPLHF.

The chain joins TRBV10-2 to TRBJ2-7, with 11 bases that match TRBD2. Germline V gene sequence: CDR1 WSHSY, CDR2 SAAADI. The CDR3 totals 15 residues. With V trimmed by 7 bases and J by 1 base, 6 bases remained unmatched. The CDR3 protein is CASTQTSGTSYEQYF. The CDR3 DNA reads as TGCGCCAGCACCCAGACTAGCGGGACTTCCTACGAGCAGTACTTC.

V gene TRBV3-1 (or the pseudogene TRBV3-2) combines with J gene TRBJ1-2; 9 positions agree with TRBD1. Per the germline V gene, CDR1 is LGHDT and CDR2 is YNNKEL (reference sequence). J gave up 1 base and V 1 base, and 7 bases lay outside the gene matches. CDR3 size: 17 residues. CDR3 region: CASSQAGGTGHNYGYTF. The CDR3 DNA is TGTGCCAGCAGCCAAGCCGGCGGGACAGGGCATAACTATGGCTACACCTTC.

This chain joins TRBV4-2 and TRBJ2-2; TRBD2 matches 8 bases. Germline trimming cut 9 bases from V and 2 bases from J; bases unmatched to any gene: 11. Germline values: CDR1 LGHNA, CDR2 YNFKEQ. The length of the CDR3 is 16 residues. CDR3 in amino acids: CASLPRGLANTGELFF. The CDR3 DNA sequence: TGTGCCAGTTTACCACGTGGACTAGCCAACACCGGGGAGCTGTTTTTT.

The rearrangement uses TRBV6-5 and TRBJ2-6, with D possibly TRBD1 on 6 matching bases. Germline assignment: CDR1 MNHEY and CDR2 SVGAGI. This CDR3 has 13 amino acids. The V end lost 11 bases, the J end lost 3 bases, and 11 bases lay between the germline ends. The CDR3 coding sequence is TGTGCCGTTCAGGGGTTTGGGGCCAACGTCCTGACTTTC. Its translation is CAVQGFGANVLTF.

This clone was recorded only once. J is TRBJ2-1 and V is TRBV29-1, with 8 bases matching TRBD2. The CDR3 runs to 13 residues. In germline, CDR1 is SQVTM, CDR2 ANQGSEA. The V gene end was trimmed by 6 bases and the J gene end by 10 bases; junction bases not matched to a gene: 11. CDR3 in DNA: TGCAGCGTCGAACCGGGACTAGTTCGGGAGCAGTTCTTC. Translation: CSVEPGLVREQFF.

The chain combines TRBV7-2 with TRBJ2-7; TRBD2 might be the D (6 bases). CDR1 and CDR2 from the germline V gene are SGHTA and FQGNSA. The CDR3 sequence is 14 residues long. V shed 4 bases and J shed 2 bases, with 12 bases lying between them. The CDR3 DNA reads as TGTGCCAGCAGCTCATTCGCGGGACCCTACGAGCAGTACTTC. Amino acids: CASSSFAGPYEQYF.

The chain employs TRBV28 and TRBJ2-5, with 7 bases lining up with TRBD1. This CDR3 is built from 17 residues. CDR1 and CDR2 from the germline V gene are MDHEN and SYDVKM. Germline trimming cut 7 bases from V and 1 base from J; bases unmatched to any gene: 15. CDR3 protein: CASTAGTDSSAQETQYF. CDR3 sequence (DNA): TGTGCCAGCACGGCCGGGACAGACAGTAGCGCCCAAGAGACCCAGTACTTC.

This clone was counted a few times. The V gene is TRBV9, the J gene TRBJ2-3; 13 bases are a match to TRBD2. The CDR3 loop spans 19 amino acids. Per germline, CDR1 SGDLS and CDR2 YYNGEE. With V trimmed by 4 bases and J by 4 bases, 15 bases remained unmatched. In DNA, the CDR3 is TGTGCCAGCAGCCCTGGACTAGCGGGAGCGCGTTGGATCCCAGATACGCAGTATTTT. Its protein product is CASSPGLAGARWIPDTQYF.

This CDR3 reads CASAGTEDYGYTF. As DNA, the CDR3 is TGTGCCAGCGCCGGGACAGAGGACTATGGCTACACCTTC. The chain is built from TRBV28 and TRBJ1-2; TRBD1 aligns across 7 bases. Germline assignment: CDR1 MDHEN and CDR2 SYDVKM. The junction had 6 bases not matched to a gene; V was cut back by 8 bases and J by 3 bases. This CDR3 region has 13 residues.

The CDR3 DNA follows: TGTGCCAGCAGGGACTCGATGACCTACGAGCAGTACTTC. Amino acid sequence: CASRDSMTYEQYF. The V gene is TRBV6-5, the J gene TRBJ2-7; possibly TRBD2 for D (5 bases). V lost 6 bases, J lost 2 bases, and 11 bases lay in between. The CDR3 sequence is 13 residues long. From germline, CDR1 is MNHEY and CDR2 SVGAGI.

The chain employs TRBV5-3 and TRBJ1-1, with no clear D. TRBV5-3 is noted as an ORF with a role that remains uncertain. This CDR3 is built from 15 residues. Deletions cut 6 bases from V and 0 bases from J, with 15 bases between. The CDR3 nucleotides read TGTGCCAGAAACATGAGGCCACCCATGAACACTGAAGCTTTCTTT. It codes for CARNMRPPMNTEAFF.

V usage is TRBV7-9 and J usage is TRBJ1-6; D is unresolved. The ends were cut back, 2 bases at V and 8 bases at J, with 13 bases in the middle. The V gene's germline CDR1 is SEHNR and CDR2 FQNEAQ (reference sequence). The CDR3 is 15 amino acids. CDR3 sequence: CASSLREGPDSPLHF. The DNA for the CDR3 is TGTGCCAGCAGCTTAAGGGAGGGTCCGGATTCACCCCTCCACTTT. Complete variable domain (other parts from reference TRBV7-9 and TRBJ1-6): DTGVSQNPRHKITKRGQNVTFRCDPISEHNRLYWYRQTLGQGPEFLTYFQNEAQLEKSRLLSDRFSAERPKGSFSTLEIQRTEQGDSAMYLCASSLREGPDSPLHFGNGTRLTVT.

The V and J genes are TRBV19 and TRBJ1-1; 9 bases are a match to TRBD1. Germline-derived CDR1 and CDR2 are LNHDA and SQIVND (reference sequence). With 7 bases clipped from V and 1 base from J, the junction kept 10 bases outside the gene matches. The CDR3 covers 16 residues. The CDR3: CASTIEPGQGNTEAFF. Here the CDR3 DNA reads TGTGCCAGTACGATTGAACCGGGACAGGGGAACACTGAAGCTTTCTTT.

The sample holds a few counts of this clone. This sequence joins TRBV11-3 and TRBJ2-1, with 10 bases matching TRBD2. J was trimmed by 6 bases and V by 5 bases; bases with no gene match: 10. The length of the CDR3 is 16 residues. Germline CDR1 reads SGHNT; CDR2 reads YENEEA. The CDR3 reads CASSRLAGVGPNEQFF. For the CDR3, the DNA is TGTGCCAGCAGCAGGCTAGCGGGAGTAGGGCCCAATGAGCAGTTCTTC.